Sequencing of this T cell receptor beta chain was carried out in a study of blood T cell repertoires in COVID-19 (TCRdb year 2020). Describing the broader study: Samples covering the acute and convalescent phases of COVID-19 were provided by collaborators in the United States, Italy and Spain. The prospective study material was composed of cDNA or gDNA derived from T cells, B-cell-depleted T cells, or PBMCs. The dataset comprised deeply sampled blood TCRbeta repertoires from subjects exposed to, actively infected with, or recovered from COVID-19. The repertoires were released in a freely available public database meant as a resource for research on the immune response to SARS-CoV-2. Samples were obtained from the ongoing ImmuneRACE study (first 160 participants) and from over 1,000 subjects provided by 6 global collaborators. A de-identified subject ID, COVID-19 status, age in years and sex were almost always included in the sample metadata. Where HLA class I and class II types were available, the types were taken from metadata supplied by the sample provider, not from assay-based typing. The paper's findings and limits, for the study overall: The quantity of clinical and demographic metadata differed by source and by participant and was supplied without curation.

TCRbeta CDR3 regions were amplified from genomic DNA by means of the immunoSEQ Assay, a bias-controlled multiplex PCR. The paper's processing steps were these. Nucleated cell counts per sample were estimated from amplification of reference gene primers within the assay. To quantify the absolute abundance of each unique TCRbeta CDR3 rearrangement, sequence reads were collapsed and filtered. Productive Simpson clonality was computed per sample as the square root of Simpson's diversity index over productive rearrangements. TCRdb re-hosts the immuneACCESS table, in-frame sequences only. Its copies lack some clones; in the studies checked, an unresolved V gene accounts for under half of them, and the cause for the rest is not known. Clonal size and the V and J genes are those of that table, whereas D and trimming came from the DNA. This sample is represented by 200,000 to 300,000 clones; approximately 85% of them were singletons. 2% to 2.5% of the sample rests with the top ten.

The CDR3 measures 15 amino acids from cysteine to phenylalanine. Only the CDR3 DNA stays, 45 bases, in frame from base 1. A distance of 13 bases separates the germline ends of V and J, which lose 1 base and 6 bases respectively. Sequences MGHRA (CDR1) and YSYEKL (CDR2) are obtained from the germline V gene. Enrolling through a virtual design, the prospective study's participants ranged in age from roughly 18 to 89 years and lived across 20 to 25 United States geographic areas. Cohort assignment in the prospective study relied on participant-reported clinical history from a screening survey and a study questionnaire. Recovered participants in ImmuneRACE Cohort 3 were defined by two consecutive negative NP/OP PCR tests, clearance by a healthcare professional, or resolution of symptoms. In the prospective study, mobile phlebotomists collected whole blood, serum and a nasopharyngeal or oropharyngeal swab from each participant. Participants in the prospective study had the option to provide additional blood draws and questionnaires over a 2-month period. Blood samples from the prospective study were shipped frozen or at room temperature prior to DNA extraction.

About this clone itself: Its antigen target is currently unknown. No base quality information exists; no much larger clone differs at one position.

The receptor's source is a woman aged 50 to 65 who had recovered from COVID-19. Recombination linked TRBV4-1 to TRBJ1-5, with no D gene named confidently. Sequencing was done on a sample of PBMCs or T cells enriched from blood (not recorded which). This receptor has the CDR3 CASSQGTARGQPQHF. The base sequence is TGCGCCAGCAGCCAAGGGACCGCGCGGGGTCAGCCCCAGCATTTT.